The 14 T cell receptor beta chains below all came from one sample that was sequenced in a study of T-cell memory formation after mild COVID-19. Each CDR3 protein gets one entry after TCRdb re-called the 5' RACE reads with MiXCR. The sample includes over 500,000 distinct CDR3 sequences, 17% of them seen just once. Input material: PBMCs or a T cell subset sorted from them (not recorded which). Receptor source: an adult woman who had mild COVID-19 (a few samples of this study predate the infection). Cell type and time point are not known.

This clonotype occurred a few times. The CDR3 sequence: CASSEVETRTEAFF. The CDR3 DNA sequence: TGTGCCAGCAGTGAGGTGGAAACACGCACTGAAGCTTTCTTT. The V gene is TRBV25-1, the J gene TRBJ1-1; D gene unclear. CDR3 length equals 14 residues. The germline V gene encodes CDR1 MGHDK and CDR2 SYGVNS. Trimming shortened V by 3 bases and J by 4 bases, and 12 bases separated the two germline ends.

The chain combines TRBV7-9 with TRBJ1-1; D call uncertain. The CDR3 totals 14 residues. CDR1 SEHNR and CDR2 FQNEAQ come from the germline V gene (reference sequence). Trimming cost V 4 bases and J 8 bases, with 17 bases left between them. The CDR3 DNA is TGTGCCAGCAGCTACATGTCGTGGCAGGCAGAAGCTTTCTTT. The encoded protein is CASSYMSWQAEAFF.

This clonotype was seen a handful of times. The chain joins TRBV24-1 to TRBJ2-5; 13 bases align to TRBD2. The length of the CDR3 is 16 residues. V shed 5 bases and J 3 bases; nucleotides not matched to a gene: 5. Germline V gene lookup returns CDR1 KGHDR and CDR2 SFDVKD. The DNA for the CDR3 is TGTGCCACCAGTGCGTGGACTAGCGGGAGAGAAGAGACCCAGTACTTC. Translated, it gives CATSAWTSGREETQYF.

This clonotype has only a few counts. This chain links TRBV5-6 with TRBJ1-1; no reliable D call. This CDR3 comprises 13 residues. The V gene's germline CDR1 is SGHDT and CDR2 YYEEEE. The V gene lost 1 base and the J gene lost 1 base, with 5 bases spanning the gap. CDR3 sequence reads: CASSLLWNTEAFF. In DNA, the CDR3 is TGTGCCAGCAGCTTGTTATGGAACACTGAAGCTTTCTTT. The full variable domain, with the rest looked up from reference TRBV5-6 and TRBJ1-1, is DAGVTQSPTHLIKTRGQQVTLRCSPKSGHDTVSWYQQALGQGPQFIFQYYEEEERQRGNFPDRFSGHQFPNYSSELNVNALLLGDSALYLCASSLLWNTEAFFGQGTRLTVV.

DNA of the CDR3: TGCGCCAGCAGCCAGCTACAGGAGACTACTTATCAGCGGCAGTACTTC. It specifies CASSQLQETTYQRQYF. V and J are TRBV4-3 and TRBJ2-7; D is tentatively TRBD1 or TRBD2 (5 bases each). CDR1 is LGHNA, CDR2 YSLEER, per germline. Trimming stripped 3 bases from V and 9 bases from J, with 24 bases between. The CDR3 is made up of 16 amino acids.

The table lists this clonotype with a few counts. The V gene is TRBV2, the J gene TRBJ2-2; 11 bases line up with TRBD1. Unmatched junction bases numbered 15, after V lost 6 bases and J lost 6 bases. This CDR3 has 18 residues. Germline V CDR1 and CDR2: SNHLY, FYNNEI. The CDR3 DNA is TGTGCCAGCAGCGTTGATTACCCCGGGACAGGGGGTGCCGGGGAGCTGTTTTTT. Translating gives CASSVDYPGTGGAGELFF.

This sequence joins TRBV5-1 and TRBJ2-5; 12 bases map to TRBD1. The CDR3 sequence is 15 residues long. The germline gives CDR1 SGHRS, CDR2 YFSETQ. Trimming cost V 3 bases and J 5 bases; bases outside gene matches: 5. The CDR3 coding sequence is TGCGCCAGCAGCTCAGGGACAGGGGGCATGGAGACCCAGTACTTC. Translated: CASSSGTGGMETQYF.

Ten or more counts support this clonotype. The chain carries TRBV5-1 and TRBJ2-3; 10 bases are a match to TRBD1. CDR1 and CDR2 from the germline V gene are SGHRS and YFSETQ. The CDR3 is made up of 14 amino acids. Unmatched junction bases numbered 2, after V lost 4 bases and J lost 3 bases. This CDR3 reads CASSGGQGTDTQYF. The CDR3 DNA follows: TGCGCCAGCAGCGGGGGACAGGGGACAGATACGCAGTATTTT. The full variable domain, its missing parts supplied by reference TRBV5-1 and TRBJ2-3, is KAGVTQTPRYLIKTRGQQVTLSCSPISGHRSVSWYQQTPGQGLQFLFEYFSETQRNKGNFPGRFSGRQFSNSRSEMNVSTLELGDSALYLCASSGGQGTDTQYFGPGTRLTVL.

This chain connects TRBV9 to TRBJ2-3; 8 bases align to TRBD2. Germline assignment: CDR1 SGDLS and CDR2 YYNGEE. This CDR3 contains 16 residues. J was trimmed by 4 bases and V by 2 bases; bases with no gene match: 9. CDR3 region: CASSVITSGLPDTQYF. CDR3 coding DNA: TGTGCCAGCAGCGTTATTACTAGCGGCCTCCCAGATACGCAGTATTTT.

V gene TRBV5-1 combines with J gene TRBJ1-1; 9 nucleotides line up with TRBD1. This CDR3 is 15 amino acids long. CDR1 is SGHRS, CDR2 YFSETQ, per germline. The V gene end was trimmed by 4 bases and the J gene end by 6 bases; junction bases not matched to a gene: 10. The CDR3 DNA reads TGCGCCAGCAGCCCACAGACAGGGGGGTTGGCTGAAGCTTTCTTT. It codes for CASSPQTGGLAEAFF.

The chain uses TRBV7-8 and TRBJ2-1; D perhaps matches TRBD2 (6 bases). Per the germline V gene, CDR1 is SGHVS and CDR2 is FQNEAQ. With 5 bases removed from V and 4 bases from J, the gap between germline ends came to 18 bases. The CDR3 contains 16 residues. CDR3 coding DNA: TGTGCCAGCAGCGGATCGCGGGACGGACCTTACAATGAGCAGTTCTTC. Protein product: CASSGSRDGPYNEQFF.

This chain connects TRBV12-3 or TRBV12-4 to TRBJ2-7; weak D call: TRBD1 (5 bases). V was cut by 4 bases and J by 4 bases, with 8 bases left in between. The CDR3 extends over 12 amino acids. The CDR3 here is CASSYRFYEQYF. CDR3 DNA sequence: TGTGCCAGCAGTTACAGGTTTTACGAGCAGTACTTC.

This clonotype was observed many times. This chain joins TRBV11-2 and TRBJ2-7; TRBD2 agrees at 15 bases. CDR1 is SGHAT and CDR2 is FQNNGV in the germline V gene. V dropped 7 bases and J dropped 4; count of bases not matched to a gene: 8. The CDR3 spans 16 residues. CDR3 in DNA: TGTGCCAGCAACGGACTAGCGGGAGGGCCAGGGTACGAGCAGTACTTC. It is translated as CASNGLAGGPGYEQYF.

This chain connects TRBV5-5 to TRBJ2-1; 7 bases are a match to TRBD2. The CDR3 length is 21 residues. Looked up from germline, CDR1 is SGHKS and CDR2 is YYEKEE (reference sequence). V trimming: 0 bases; J trimming: 0 bases; junction bases outside the gene matches: 18. CDR3 in amino acids: CASSLARGSRQRGHSYNEQFF. CDR3 nucleotides: TGTGCCAGCAGCTTGGCCCGAGGGAGCCGCCAGCGGGGCCACTCCTACAATGAGCAGTTCTTC.